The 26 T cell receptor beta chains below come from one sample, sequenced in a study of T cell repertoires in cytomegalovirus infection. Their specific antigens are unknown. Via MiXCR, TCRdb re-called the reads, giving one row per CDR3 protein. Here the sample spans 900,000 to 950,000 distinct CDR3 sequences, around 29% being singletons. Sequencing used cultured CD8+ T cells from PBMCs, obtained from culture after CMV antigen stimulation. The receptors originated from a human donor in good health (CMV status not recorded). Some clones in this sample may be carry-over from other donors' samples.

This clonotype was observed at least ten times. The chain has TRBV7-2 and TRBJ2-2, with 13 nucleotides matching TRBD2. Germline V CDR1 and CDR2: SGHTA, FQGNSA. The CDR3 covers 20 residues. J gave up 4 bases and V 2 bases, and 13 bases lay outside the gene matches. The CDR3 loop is CASSLLPVTSGGSGTGELFF. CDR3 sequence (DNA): TGTGCCAGCAGCTTACTTCCTGTGACTAGCGGGGGGAGTGGCACCGGGGAGCTGTTTTTT. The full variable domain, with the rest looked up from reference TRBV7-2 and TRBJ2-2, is GAGVSQSPSNKVTEKGKDVELRCDPISGHTALYWYRQSLGQGLEFLIYFQGNSAPDKSGLPSDRFSAERTGGSVSTLTIQRTQQEDSAVYLCASSLLPVTSGGSGTGELFFGEGSRLTVL.

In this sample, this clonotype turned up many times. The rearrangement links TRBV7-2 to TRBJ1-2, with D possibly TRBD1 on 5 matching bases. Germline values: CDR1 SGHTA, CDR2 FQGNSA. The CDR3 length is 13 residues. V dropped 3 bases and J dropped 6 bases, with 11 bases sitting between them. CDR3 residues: CASSFGGADGYTF. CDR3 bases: TGTGCCAGCAGCTTTGGCGGGGCGGATGGCTACACCTTC.

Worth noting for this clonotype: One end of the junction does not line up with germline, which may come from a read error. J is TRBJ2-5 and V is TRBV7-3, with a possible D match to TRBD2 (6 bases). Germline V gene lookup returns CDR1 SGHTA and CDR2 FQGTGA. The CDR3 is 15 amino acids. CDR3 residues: CVSSPTRTTEETQYF. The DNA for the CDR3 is TGTGTCAGCAGCCCTACCAGGACTACAGAAGAGACCCAGTACTTC.

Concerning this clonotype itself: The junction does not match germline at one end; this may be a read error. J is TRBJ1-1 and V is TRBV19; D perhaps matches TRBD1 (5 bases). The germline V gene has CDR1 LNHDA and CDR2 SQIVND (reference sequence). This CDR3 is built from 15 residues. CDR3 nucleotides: TGTGTCAGTAGGGGTAATGAGGGTATGAACACTGAAGCTTTCTTT. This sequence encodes CVSRGNEGMNTEAFF.

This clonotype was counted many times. CDR3 sequence: CASRPQGVSNQPQHF. CDR3 sequence (DNA): TGTGCCAGCAGACCCCAGGGGGTTAGCAATCAGCCCCAGCATTTT. The rearrangement joins TRBV6-1 to TRBJ1-5; 7 bases match TRBD1. Trimming cost V 6 bases and J 0 bases; bases outside gene matches: 5. Germline V gives CDR1 MNHNS, CDR2 SASEGT. CDR3 length: 15 residues.

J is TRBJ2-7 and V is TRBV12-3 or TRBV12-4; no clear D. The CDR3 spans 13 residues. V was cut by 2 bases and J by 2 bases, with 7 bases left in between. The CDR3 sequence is CASSLHSTYEQYF. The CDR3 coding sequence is TGTGCCAGCAGTTTACACTCCACCTACGAGCAGTACTTC.

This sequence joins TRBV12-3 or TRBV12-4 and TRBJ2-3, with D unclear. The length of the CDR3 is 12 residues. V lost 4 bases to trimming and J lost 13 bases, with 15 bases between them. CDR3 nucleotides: TGTGCCAGCAGTTCCTCAGGCCCTCCCGAGTATTTT. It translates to CASSSSGPPEYF.

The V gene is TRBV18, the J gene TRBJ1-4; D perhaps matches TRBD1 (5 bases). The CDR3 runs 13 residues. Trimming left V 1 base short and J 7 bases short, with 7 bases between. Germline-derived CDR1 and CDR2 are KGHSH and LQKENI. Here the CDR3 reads CASSPQRGEKLFF. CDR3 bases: TGTGCCAGCTCACCACAAAGGGGTGAAAAACTGTTTTTT.

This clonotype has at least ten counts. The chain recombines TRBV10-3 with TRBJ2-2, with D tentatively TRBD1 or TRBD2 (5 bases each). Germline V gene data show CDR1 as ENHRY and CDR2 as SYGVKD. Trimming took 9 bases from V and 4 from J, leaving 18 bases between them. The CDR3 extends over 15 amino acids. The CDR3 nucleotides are TGTGCCATGGGGAGAGGGGTCCGCGGCACCGGGGAGCTGTTTTTT. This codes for CAMGRGVRGTGELFF.

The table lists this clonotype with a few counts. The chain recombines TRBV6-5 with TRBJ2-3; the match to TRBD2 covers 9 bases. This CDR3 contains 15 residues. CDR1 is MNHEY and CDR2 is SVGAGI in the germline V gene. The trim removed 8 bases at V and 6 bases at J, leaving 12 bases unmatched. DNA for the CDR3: TGTGCCAGCCGCGCGCTAGCGGGGTTCCAGGATACGCAGTATTTT. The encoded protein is CASRALAGFQDTQYF.

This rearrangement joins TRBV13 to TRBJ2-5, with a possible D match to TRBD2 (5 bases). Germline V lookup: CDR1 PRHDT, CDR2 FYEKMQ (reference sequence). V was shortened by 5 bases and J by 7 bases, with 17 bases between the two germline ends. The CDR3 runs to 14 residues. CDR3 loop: CASSPRAVKGTQYF. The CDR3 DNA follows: TGTGCCAGCAGCCCCCGAGCGGTGAAGGGGACCCAGTACTTC.

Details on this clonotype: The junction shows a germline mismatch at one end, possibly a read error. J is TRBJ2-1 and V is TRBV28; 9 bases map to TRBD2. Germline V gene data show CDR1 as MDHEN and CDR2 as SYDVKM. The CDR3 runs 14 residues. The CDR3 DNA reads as TGTGTCAGCGGGGGGCTCTACGGCCGCCATGAGCAGTTCTTC. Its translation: CVSGGLYGRHEQFF.

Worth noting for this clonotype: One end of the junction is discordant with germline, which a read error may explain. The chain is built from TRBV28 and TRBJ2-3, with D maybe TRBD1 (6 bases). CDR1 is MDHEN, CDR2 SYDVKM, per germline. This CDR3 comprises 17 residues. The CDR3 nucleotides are TGTGTCAGCAGTTCATCACCCACCGGGACACACACAGATACGCAGTATTTT. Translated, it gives CVSSSSPTGTHTDTQYF.

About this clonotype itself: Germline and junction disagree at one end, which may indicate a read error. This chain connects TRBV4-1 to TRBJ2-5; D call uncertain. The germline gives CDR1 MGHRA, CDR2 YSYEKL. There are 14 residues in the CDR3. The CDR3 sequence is CASSPEIVQKTQYF. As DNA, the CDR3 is TGCGCCAGCAGCCCGGAGATCGTCCAAAAGACCCAGTACTTC.

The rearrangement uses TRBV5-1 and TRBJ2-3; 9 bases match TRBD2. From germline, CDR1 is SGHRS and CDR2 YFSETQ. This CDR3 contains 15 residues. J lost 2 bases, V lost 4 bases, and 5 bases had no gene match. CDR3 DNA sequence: TGCGCCAGCAGCCGACTAGCGGCAAACACAGATACGCAGTATTTT. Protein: CASSRLAANTDTQYF.

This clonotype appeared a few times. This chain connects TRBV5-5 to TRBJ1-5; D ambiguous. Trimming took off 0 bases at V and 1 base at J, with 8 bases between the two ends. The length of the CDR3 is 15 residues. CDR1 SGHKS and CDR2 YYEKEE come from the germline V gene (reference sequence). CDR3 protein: CASSLGSESNQPQHF. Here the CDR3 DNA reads TGTGCCAGCAGCTTGGGGTCGGAAAGCAATCAGCCCCAGCATTTT.

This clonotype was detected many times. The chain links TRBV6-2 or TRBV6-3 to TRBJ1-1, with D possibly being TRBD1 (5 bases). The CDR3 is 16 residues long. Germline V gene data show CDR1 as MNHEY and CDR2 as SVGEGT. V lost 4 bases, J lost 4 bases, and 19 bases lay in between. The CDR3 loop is CASSSRDSSGSTEAFF. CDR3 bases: TGTGCCAGCAGTTCCCGGGACTCATCGGGGAGCACTGAAGCTTTCTTT.

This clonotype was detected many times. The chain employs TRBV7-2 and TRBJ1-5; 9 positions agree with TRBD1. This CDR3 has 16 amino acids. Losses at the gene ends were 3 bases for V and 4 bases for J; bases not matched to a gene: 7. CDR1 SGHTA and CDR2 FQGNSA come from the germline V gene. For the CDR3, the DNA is TGTGCCAGCAGCTTGTTGTACAGGGGGCTTAATCAGCCCCAGCATTTT. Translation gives CASSLLYRGLNQPQHF.

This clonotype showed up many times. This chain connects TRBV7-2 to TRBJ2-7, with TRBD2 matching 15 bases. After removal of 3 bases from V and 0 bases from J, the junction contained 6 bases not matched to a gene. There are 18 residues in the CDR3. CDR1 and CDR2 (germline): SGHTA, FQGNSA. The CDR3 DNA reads TGTGCCAGCAGCTTGGCGGGACTAGCGGGGGGACACTCCTACGAGCAGTACGTC. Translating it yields CASSLAGLAGGHSYEQYV.

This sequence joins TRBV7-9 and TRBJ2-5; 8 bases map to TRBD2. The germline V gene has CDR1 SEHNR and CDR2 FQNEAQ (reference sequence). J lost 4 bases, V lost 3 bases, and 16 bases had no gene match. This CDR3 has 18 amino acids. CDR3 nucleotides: TGTGCCAGCAGCTTCCCTCGGGTAGCGGGGTCCCCGAGAGAGACCCAGTACTTC. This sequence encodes CASSFPRVAGSPRETQYF.

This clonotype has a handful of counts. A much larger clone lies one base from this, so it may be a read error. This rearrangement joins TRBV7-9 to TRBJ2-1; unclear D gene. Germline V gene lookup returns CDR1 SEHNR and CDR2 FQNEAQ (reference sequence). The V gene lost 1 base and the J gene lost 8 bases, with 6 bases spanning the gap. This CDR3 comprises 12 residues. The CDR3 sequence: CASSLVFDEQFF. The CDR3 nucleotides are TGTGCCAGCAGCTTAGTTTTCGATGAGCAGTTCTTC.

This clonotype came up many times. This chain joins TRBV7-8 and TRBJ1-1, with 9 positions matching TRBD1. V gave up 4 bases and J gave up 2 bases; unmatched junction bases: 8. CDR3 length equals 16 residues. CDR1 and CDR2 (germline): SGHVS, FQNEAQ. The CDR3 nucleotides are TGTGCCAGCAGCTCTCTGGGGGACAGGGAAAACACTGAAGCTTTCTTT. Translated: CASSSLGDRENTEAFF.

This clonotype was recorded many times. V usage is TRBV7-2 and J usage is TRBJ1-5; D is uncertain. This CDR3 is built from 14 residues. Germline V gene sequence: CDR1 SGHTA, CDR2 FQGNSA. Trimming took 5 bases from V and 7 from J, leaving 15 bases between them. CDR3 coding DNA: TGTGCCAGCAGCCCGGCCGTAAGTGGACAGCCCCAGCATTTT. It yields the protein CASSPAVSGQPQHF.

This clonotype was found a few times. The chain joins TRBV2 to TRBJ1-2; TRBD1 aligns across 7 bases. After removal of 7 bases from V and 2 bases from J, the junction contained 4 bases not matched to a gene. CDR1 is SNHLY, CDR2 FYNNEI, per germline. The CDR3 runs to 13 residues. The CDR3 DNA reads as TGTGCCAGCATAGGGGGCAGAAACTATGGCTACACCTTC. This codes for CASIGGRNYGYTF.

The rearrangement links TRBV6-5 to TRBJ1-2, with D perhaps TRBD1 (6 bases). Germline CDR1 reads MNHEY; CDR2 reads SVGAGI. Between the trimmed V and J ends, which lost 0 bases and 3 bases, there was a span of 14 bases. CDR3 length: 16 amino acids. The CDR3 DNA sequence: TGTGCCAGCAGTTACTCCCGGGGGCAGTCGGACTATGGCTACACCTTC. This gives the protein CASSYSRGQSDYGYTF.

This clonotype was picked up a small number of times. CDR3: CASSLAAPFYGYTF. The CDR3, as DNA: TGTGCCAGCAGCTTGGCGGCACCCTTCTATGGCTACACCTTC. The rearrangement uses TRBV5-6 and TRBJ1-2, with D hard to call. V lost 0 bases to trimming and J lost 4 bases, with 10 bases between them. The CDR3 sequence is 14 residues long. Per the germline V gene, CDR1 is SGHDT and CDR2 is YYEEEE.